Listed below are T cell receptor beta chains from one sample, sequenced in a study of human T cells and chemical hapten exposure. TCRdb reprocessed the RACE reads with MiXCR, giving one entry per CDR3 protein. The table lists more than 95,000 distinct CDR3 sequences, about 12% of them singletons, with approximately 1.5% in the top ten. The sample here was whole blood, taken in connection with sensitization to the hapten diphenylcyclopropenone (DPC). The source is a woman in her forties or fifties with alopecia areata. Some clones in this sample may be carry-over from other donors' samples. The conserved cysteine and the conserved F or W are not part of the CDR3 here.

V gene,J gene,CDR3 protein
TRBV28,TRBJ2-2,ASSFSLGELF
TRBV6-2/TRBV6-3,TRBJ2-6,ASSSQGFTSGANVLT
TRBV20-1,TRBJ2-5,SARKRQGRETQY
TRBV14,TRBJ1-6,ASSQGFNSPLH
TRBV10-3,TRBJ2-5,AISRLSSEQETQY
TRBV5-4,TRBJ2-5,ASSLDPGTAQETQY
TRBV11-2,TRBJ2-2,ASSLDRNTGELF
TRBV4-1,TRBJ1-4,ASSLRTGSSEKLF
TRBV7-6,TRBJ2-3,ASSLTPGRATDTQY
TRBV20-1,TRBJ2-2,SATQGVGNTGELF
TRBV19,TRBJ1-4,ASSIDFLRAKSDEKLF
TRBV3-1,TRBJ2-3,ASSHGLRAGIADTQY
TRBV5-1,TRBJ2-7,ASSLGLAGAYEQY
TRBV6-5,TRBJ2-3,ASSYQGPDPDRTDTQY